This TCR beta chain derives from a study of blood T cell repertoires in COVID-19. About the study: Samples came from the United States, Italy and Spain, spanning acute and convalescent COVID-19.

Assay used: immunoSEQ multiplex PCR; TCRdb lists only in-frame clones, some missing. Among under 250,000 clones listed, approximately 91% were seen once. CDR1 is SGHRS, CDR2 YFSETQ, per germline. The ends were cut back, 0 bases at V and 2 bases at J, with 11 bases in the middle. This CDR3 spans 16 amino acids. The TCR originated in a man in his forties or fifties with COVID-19, enrolled during active disease. The sequenced material came from peripheral blood. The genes are TRBV5-1 and TRBJ1-4; D not resolved. Here the CDR3 reads CASSLGSEVTNEKLFF. DNA for the CDR3: TGCGCCAGCAGCTTGGGATCAGAAGTCACTAATGAAAAACTGTTTTTT.